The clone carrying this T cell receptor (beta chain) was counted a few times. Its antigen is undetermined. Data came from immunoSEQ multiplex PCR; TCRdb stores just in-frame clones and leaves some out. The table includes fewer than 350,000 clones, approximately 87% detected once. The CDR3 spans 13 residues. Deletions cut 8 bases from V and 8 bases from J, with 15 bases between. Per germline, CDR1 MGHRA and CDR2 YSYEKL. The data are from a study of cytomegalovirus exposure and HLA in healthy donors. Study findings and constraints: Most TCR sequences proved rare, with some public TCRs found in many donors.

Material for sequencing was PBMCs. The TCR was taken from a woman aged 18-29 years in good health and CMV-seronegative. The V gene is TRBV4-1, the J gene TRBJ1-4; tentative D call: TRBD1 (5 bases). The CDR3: CASGQRPDEKLFF. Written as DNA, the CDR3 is TGCGCCAGCGGACAAAGGCCGGACGAAAAACTGTTTTTT.